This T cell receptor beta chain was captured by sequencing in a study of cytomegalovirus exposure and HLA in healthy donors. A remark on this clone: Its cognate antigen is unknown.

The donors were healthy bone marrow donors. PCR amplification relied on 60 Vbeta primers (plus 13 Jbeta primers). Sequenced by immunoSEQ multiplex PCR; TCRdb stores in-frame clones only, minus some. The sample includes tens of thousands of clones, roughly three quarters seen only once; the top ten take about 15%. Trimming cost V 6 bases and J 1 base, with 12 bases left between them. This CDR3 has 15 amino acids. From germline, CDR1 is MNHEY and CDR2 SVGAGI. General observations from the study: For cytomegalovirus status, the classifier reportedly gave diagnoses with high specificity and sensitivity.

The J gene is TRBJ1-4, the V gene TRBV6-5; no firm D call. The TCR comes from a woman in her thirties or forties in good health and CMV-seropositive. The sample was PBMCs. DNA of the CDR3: TGTGCCAGCAGCTCCCCCCGGGAAACTAATGAAAAACTGTTTTTT. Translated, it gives CASSSPRETNEKLFF.